These T cell receptor beta chains were read from a single sample in a study of blood T cell repertoires in COVID-19. The protocol was immunoSEQ multiplex PCR, while the TCRdb copy is restricted to in-frame clones and leaves out a portion. The top ten clones hold 1.7% of a sample with more than 200,000 clones, 88% of them seen once. The sequencing input was peripheral blood. The receptor source for this set is a man aged 65 to 85 with acute or convalescent COVID-19. The CDR3 runs from the conserved cysteine through the conserved F or W. A D gene is named only where the DNA matches it firmly. Clone size, where shown, is once, few, many, or a class for clones that have expanded.

j_gene,d_gene,v_gene,abundance,CDR3aa,CDR3nt
TRBJ1-1,TRBD1,TRBV11-2,NA,CASSPRDRGRSMNTEAFF,TGTGCCAGCAGCCCGAGGGACAGGGGAAGATCTATGAACACTGAAGCTTTCTTT
TRBJ1-2,TRBD1,TRBV6-5,NA,CASRSGGYGYTF,TGTGCCAGCAGGTCAGGGGGCTATGGCTACACCTTC
TRBJ1-1,NA,TRBV6-5,NA,CASSSRGGVEAFF,TGTGCCAGCAGTTCCAGGGGAGGGGTTGAAGCTTTCTTT
TRBJ2-1,TRBD2,TRBV13,NA,CASRARGAGGPAHNEQFF,TGTGCCAGCAGGGCTAGGGGAGCGGGAGGGCCGGCACACAATGAGCAGTTCTTC
TRBJ2-7,NA,TRBV30,NA,CAWSSQGTYEQYF,TGTGCCTGGAGTTCACAGGGTACCTACGAGCAGTACTTC
TRBJ1-4,NA,TRBV5-1,NA,CASSWTTGIEKLFF,TGCGCCAGCAGCTGGACAACAGGGATTGAAAAACTGTTTTTT
TRBJ1-1,NA,TRBV25-1,NA,CASSRTGYTEAFF,TGTGCCAGCTCCCGTACGGGTTACACTGAAGCTTTCTTT
TRBJ1-3,NA,TRBV5-1,few,CASRPRVDSGNTIYF,TGCGCCAGCAGGCCCCGGGTAGACTCTGGAAACACCATATATTTT
TRBJ2-1,NA,TRBV27,NA,CASSWGQGYEQFF,TGTGCCAGCAGTTGGGGGCAGGGGTATGAGCAGTTCTTC
TRBJ2-7,TRBD2,TRBV10-3,NA,CAIRAGGGEQYF,TGTGCCATCAGGGCGGGAGGTGGCGAGCAGTACTTC
TRBJ1-1,NA,TRBV5-4,NA,CASSLGGRGRYTEAFF,TGTGCCAGCAGCTTGGGCGGCAGGGGTCGGTACACTGAAGCTTTCTTT
TRBJ2-3,TRBD2,TRBV5-1,NA,CASSRGTSGRVGTDTQYF,TGCGCCAGCAGCCGCGGGACTAGCGGGAGAGTAGGAACAGATACGCAGTATTTT
TRBJ1-1,NA,TRBV3-1/TRBV3-2,NA,CASSSMGGLTEAFF,TGTGCCAGCAGCTCCATGGGGGGATTGACTGAAGCTTTCTTT
TRBJ2-7,TRBD2,TRBV14,NA,CASSLGLLYEQYF,TGTGCCAGCAGCCTGGGACTACTCTACGAGCAGTACTTC
TRBJ1-5,TRBD1,TRBV28,NA,CASSSDREGQPQHF,TGTGCCAGCAGTTCCGACAGGGAAGGTCAGCCCCAGCATTTT
TRBJ1-4,TRBD1,TRBV28,NA,CASSNGQGRGEKLFF,TGTGCCAGCAGTAATGGACAGGGGCGGGGGGAAAAACTGTTTTTT
TRBJ2-2,TRBD1,TRBV5-1,NA,CASSQDRDYTGELFF,TGCGCCAGCAGCCAAGACAGGGATTACACCGGGGAGCTGTTTTTT
TRBJ1-3,NA,TRBV2,NA,CASRTDSGNTIYF,TGTGCCAGCCGGACAGACTCTGGAAACACCATATATTTT
TRBJ2-7,NA,TRBV6-5,NA,CASSSYPGRGAYEQYF,TGTGCCAGCAGTTCGTACCCTGGCAGGGGAGCCTACGAGCAGTACTTC
TRBJ1-2,TRBD1,TRBV28,NA,CASITGQTGMDGYTF,TGTGCCAGTATTACGGGACAGACTGGGATGGATGGCTACACCTTC
TRBJ1-3,TRBD1,TRBV5-1,NA,CASSLGDREGNTIYF,TGCGCCAGCAGCTTGGGGGACAGGGAAGGAAACACCATATATTTT
TRBJ2-7,TRBD1,TRBV11-2,NA,CASSSLQGNSYEQYF,TGTGCCAGCAGCTCTCTACAGGGGAATTCCTACGAGCAGTACTTC
TRBJ1-5,TRBD1,TRBV18,NA,CASSGQGNQPQHF,TGTGCCAGCTCAGGACAGGGGAACCAGCCCCAGCATTTT
TRBJ2-3,NA,TRBV18,NA,CASSPTVTDTQYF,TGTGCCAGCTCACCAACGGTCACAGATACGCAGTATTTT
TRBJ2-2,NA,TRBV4-2,once,CASSQAYSGIGAGELFF,TGTGCCAGCAGCCAAGCTTATTCTGGCATCGGAGCCGGGGAGCTGTTTTTT
TRBJ1-4,TRBD1,TRBV28,NA,CASRQDRLNEKLFF,TGTGCCAGCAGGCAGGACAGGCTAAATGAAAAACTGTTTTTT
TRBJ1-4,TRBD1,TRBV20-1,NA,CSARPRGQLFF,TGCAGTGCTAGGCCCAGGGGGCAACTGTTTTTT
TRBJ2-2,TRBD1,TRBV19,NA,CASSQGTGYNTGELFF,TGTGCCAGTAGTCAAGGGACAGGGTACAACACCGGGGAGCTGTTTTTT
TRBJ1-3,TRBD1,TRBV7-2,NA,CASGGTVGNTIYF,TGTGCCAGCGGAGGGACAGTTGGAAACACCATATATTTT
TRBJ2-2,TRBD1,TRBV5-1,NA,CASRTGGLSTGELFF,TGCGCCAGCAGGACAGGGGGCTTAAGCACCGGGGAGCTGTTTTTT
TRBJ2-7,TRBD1,TRBV27,NA,CASSPGQARHHEQYF,TGTGCCAGCAGTCCCGGACAGGCCCGCCACCACGAGCAGTACTTC
TRBJ1-6,NA,TRBV4-1,NA,CASSQESRDILPLHF,TGCGCCAGCAGCCAAGAAAGCAGGGATATTCTCCCCCTCCACTTT
TRBJ1-1,NA,TRBV19,NA,CASSAGTEAFF,TGTGCCAGTAGTGCCGGGACAGAAGCTTTCTTT